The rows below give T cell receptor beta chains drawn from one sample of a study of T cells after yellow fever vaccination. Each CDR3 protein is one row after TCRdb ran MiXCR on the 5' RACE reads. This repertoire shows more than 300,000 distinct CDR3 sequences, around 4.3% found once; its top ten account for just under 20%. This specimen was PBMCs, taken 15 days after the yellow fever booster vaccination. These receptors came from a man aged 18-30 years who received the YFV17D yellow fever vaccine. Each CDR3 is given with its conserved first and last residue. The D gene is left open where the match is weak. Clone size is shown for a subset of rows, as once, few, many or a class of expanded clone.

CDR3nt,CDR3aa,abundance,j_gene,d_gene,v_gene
TGCGCCAGCAGCTTGGCGGTGCGGGGGAAAGATACGCAGTATTTT,CASSLAVRGKDTQYF,many,TRBJ2-3,TRBD2,TRBV5-1
TGCGCCAGCAGCAGCGGACTTTTCGGGACAGGGGGATGGGGTGAGCAGTTCTTC,CASSSGLFGTGGWGEQFF,.,TRBJ2-1,TRBD1,TRBV5-1
TGTGCCAGTAGTATTCCCGGTCTCACAGATACGCAGTATTTT,CASSIPGLTDTQYF,many,TRBJ2-3,.,TRBV19
TGCAGTGCTCGGACAGCCTACAATGAGCAGTTCTTC,CSARTAYNEQFF,few,TRBJ2-1,.,TRBV20-1
TGTGCCAGCAGCTTGGGCCCCCAGCCCGGGTCCTACGAGCAGTACTTC,CASSLGPQPGSYEQYF,few,TRBJ2-7,.,TRBV7-6
TGCGCCAGCAGCGGGGACGGGTTGAACACTGAAGCTTTCTTT,CASSGDGLNTEAFF,many,TRBJ1-1,.,TRBV5-1
TGCAGCTCCTCCCCCTTTGATGAGCAGTTCTTC,CSSSPFDEQFF,.,TRBJ2-1,.,TRBV29-1
TGTGCCAGCAGGCGGGGTGGGACAGGGCGAAACTATGGCTACACCTTC,CASRRGGTGRNYGYTF,few,TRBJ1-2,TRBD1,TRBV6-5
TGCAGTAGTCCGCATAGCGGGGGGCCCACAGATACGCAGTATTTT,CSSPHSGGPTDTQYF,many,TRBJ2-3,TRBD2,TRBV20-1
TGTGCCAGCAGCTTAGCGCGGGCTAGCGGGGCCACAGATACGCAGTATTTT,CASSLARASGATDTQYF,many,TRBJ2-3,TRBD2,TRBV7-2
TGTGCCAGCAGCGGACTAGCGGATTACACAGATACGCAGTATTTT,CASSGLADYTDTQYF,many,TRBJ2-3,TRBD2,TRBV12-3/TRBV12-4
TGTGCCAGCAGCCTCCAGGGGGCGGTAAGCACTGAAGCTTTCTTT,CASSLQGAVSTEAFF,.,TRBJ1-1,TRBD1,TRBV7-2
TGCGCCAGCAGCCGGGGCGTCAGGGCCATGAACACTGAAGCTTTCTTT,CASSRGVRAMNTEAFF,.,TRBJ1-1,.,TRBV4-1
TGTGCCAGCAGCTCGGGACCCGGAAACTCAAGGGGGGAGCAGTACTTC,CASSSGPGNSRGEQYF,many,TRBJ2-7,.,TRBV7-3
TGTGCCAGCAGTTTAATCGGGCTGAACAATGAGCAGTTCTTC,CASSLIGLNNEQFF,few,TRBJ2-1,.,TRBV12-3/TRBV12-4
TGTGCCAGCAGCTTAGTGGACAGGGGACATGGCTACACCTTC,CASSLVDRGHGYTF,many,TRBJ1-2,TRBD1,TRBV7-6
TGCAGTGCTAAACACCGGGACAGGGGTCCTTTCTTT,CSAKHRDRGPFF,many,TRBJ1-1,TRBD1,TRBV20-1
TGTGCCAGCTCACTAGGACAGATGAACACCGGGGAGCTGTTTTTT,CASSLGQMNTGELFF,many,TRBJ2-2,.,TRBV18
TGTGCCAGCAGCTTAGTTTCTCGGGGACAGGGCCTCCCTGAAGCTTTCTTT,CASSLVSRGQGLPEAFF,.,TRBJ1-1,TRBD1,TRBV7-2
TGTGCCAGCAGGCCAGGGACTAGCGGTTTCTACGAGCAGTACTTC,CASRPGTSGFYEQYF,many,TRBJ2-7,TRBD2,TRBV27
TGTGCCAGCAGCCCCGACTCGACGGGGTTGGCTGAAAAACTGTTTTTT,CASSPDSTGLAEKLFF,many,TRBJ1-4,.,TRBV12-3/TRBV12-4
TGTGCCAGCAGTGAAGTAGAGGACAGGGGGCTTTATGAGCAGTTCTTC,CASSEVEDRGLYEQFF,.,TRBJ2-1,TRBD1,TRBV2
TGTGCCAGCAGTTACTATCCAGGGGGCCTGTATGGCTACACCTTC,CASSYYPGGLYGYTF,many,TRBJ1-2,TRBD1,TRBV6-5
TGTGCCAGCTCACCACGGGGGAGGAATGAGCAGTTCTTC,CASSPRGRNEQFF,few,TRBJ2-1,.,TRBV18
TGTGCCAGCAGTTACGGGGGCTCGGGGTACGAGCAGTACTTC,CASSYGGSGYEQYF,.,TRBJ2-7,.,TRBV6-6
TGCAGTGCAAGTCAGGCGAATTCACCCCTCCACTTT,CSASQANSPLHF,many,TRBJ1-6,.,TRBV20-1
TGTGCCAGCAGCTTAGGATTATTTGGAGGGTACAATGAGCAGTTCTTC,CASSLGLFGGYNEQFF,many,TRBJ2-1,.,TRBV7-8
TGTGCCAGCAGCTTCTCGACAGGGAGGGACACTGAAGCTTTCTTT,CASSFSTGRDTEAFF,many,TRBJ1-1,TRBD1,TRBV7-2
TGTGCCAGCAGCGACTCCGGGACTAGGGAGACCCAGTACTTC,CASSDSGTRETQYF,many,TRBJ2-5,TRBD2,TRBV7-2
TGCGCCAGCAGCTTGGAGGGACTAGCGGGGTACACAGATACGCAGTATTTT,CASSLEGLAGYTDTQYF,many,TRBJ2-3,TRBD2,TRBV5-1
TGTGCCAGCAGCTTACGGGGTAGAGCTACTGGGGCCAACGTCCTGACTTTC,CASSLRGRATGANVLTF,many,TRBJ2-6,.,TRBV7-2
TGTGCCATCAGTGAGGGAGCGGGGGGCCTGGAGACCCAGTACTTC,CAISEGAGGLETQYF,many,TRBJ2-5,TRBD2,TRBV10-3
TGTGCCAGCAGTCAACGGACAGGGGGACAGCCCCAGCATTTT,CASSQRTGGQPQHF,few,TRBJ1-5,TRBD1,TRBV2
TGTGCCAGCAGCTTTCAGGGGGCGCACAATACGCAGTATTTT,CASSFQGAHNTQYF,many,TRBJ2-3,TRBD1,TRBV7-9
TGTGCCAGCAGTGAAACCGTAGATACGCAGTATTTT,CASSETVDTQYF,.,TRBJ2-3,.,TRBV2
TGTGCCAGCAGCAACTGGGACAGTCCCTACGAGCAGTACTTC,CASSNWDSPYEQYF,.,TRBJ2-7,TRBD1,TRBV7-9
TGCAGTGCGCCTAAACCCGGACAGGCCCCCCAAGAGACCCAGTACTTC,CSAPKPGQAPQETQYF,.,TRBJ2-5,TRBD1,TRBV20-1
TGTGCCAGCACCGGGAACAGGAACCTCTATGGCTACACCTTC,CASTGNRNLYGYTF,few,TRBJ1-2,.,TRBV12-3/TRBV12-4
TGCGCCAGCAGCACGGGACTAGCGGGGGGGCCTTCTGAGCAGTTCTTC,CASSTGLAGGPSEQFF,.,TRBJ2-1,TRBD2,TRBV5-1
TGTGCCAGCAGTCAGATGCAAGAGACCCAGTACTTC,CASSQMQETQYF,many,TRBJ2-5,.,TRBV6-2/TRBV6-3
TGTGCCAGCAGTTTCAAGTTTGGAGGCAGTACCTACGAGCAGTACTTC,CASSFKFGGSTYEQYF,many,TRBJ2-7,.,TRBV27
TGTGCCAGCAGTTCAGAAGCCTACGAGCAGTACTTC,CASSSEAYEQYF,.,TRBJ2-7,.,TRBV2
TGTGCCAGCAGCCCGATGGCGGGGGGGCGGCTTACCGGGGAGCTGTTTTTT,CASSPMAGGRLTGELFF,few,TRBJ2-2,TRBD2,TRBV2
TGTGCCAGCACGACAGGCGGGTTAAAAAACATTCAGTACTTC,CASTTGGLKNIQYF,.,TRBJ2-4,.,TRBV28
TGTGCCAGCAGCGCCGCAGAGTTCTCTGGGGCCAACGTCCTGACTTTC,CASSAAEFSGANVLTF,.,TRBJ2-6,.,TRBV9
TGCGCCAGCAGCTACCTCGAGGCCCCGGGGGGCTACACCTTC,CASSYLEAPGGYTF,few,TRBJ1-2,.,TRBV4-3
TGTGCCAGCAGTTACTCGATGAGGGTGAGCTACGAGCAGTACTTC,CASSYSMRVSYEQYF,few,TRBJ2-7,.,TRBV6-5